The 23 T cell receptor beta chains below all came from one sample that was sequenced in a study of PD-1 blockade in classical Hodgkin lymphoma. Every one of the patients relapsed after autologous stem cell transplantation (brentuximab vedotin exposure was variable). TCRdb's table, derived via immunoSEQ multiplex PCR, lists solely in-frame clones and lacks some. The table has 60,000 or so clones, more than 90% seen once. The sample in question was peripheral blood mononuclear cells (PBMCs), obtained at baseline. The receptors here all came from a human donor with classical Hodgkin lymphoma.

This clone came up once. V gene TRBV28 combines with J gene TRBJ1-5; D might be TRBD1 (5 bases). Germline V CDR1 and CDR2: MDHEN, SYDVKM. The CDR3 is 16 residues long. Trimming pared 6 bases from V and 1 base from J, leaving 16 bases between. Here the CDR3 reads CASRPGTRVSNQPQHF. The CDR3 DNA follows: TGTGCCAGCAGACCTGGGACGAGGGTGAGCAATCAGCCCCAGCATTTT.

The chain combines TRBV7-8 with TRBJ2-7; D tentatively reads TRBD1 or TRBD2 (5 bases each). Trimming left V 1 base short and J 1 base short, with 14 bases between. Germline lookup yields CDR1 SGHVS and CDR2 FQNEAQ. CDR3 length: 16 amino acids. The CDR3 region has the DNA TGTGCCAGCAGCTTAGGGTTCCCGGGACCGTCCTACGAGCAGTACTTC. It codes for CASSLGFPGPSYEQYF.

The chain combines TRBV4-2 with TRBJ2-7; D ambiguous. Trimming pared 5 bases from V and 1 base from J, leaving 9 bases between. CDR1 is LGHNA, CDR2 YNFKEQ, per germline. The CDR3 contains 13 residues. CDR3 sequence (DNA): TGTGCCAGCAGCGCTGCTGGGTCCTACGAGCAGTACTTC. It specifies CASSAAGSYEQYF.

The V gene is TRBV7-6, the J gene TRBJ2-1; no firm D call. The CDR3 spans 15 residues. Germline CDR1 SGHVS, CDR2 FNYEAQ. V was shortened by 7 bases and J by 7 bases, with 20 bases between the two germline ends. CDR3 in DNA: TGTGCCAGCACCCCCGCGCAGACCGTGGGGAATGAGCAGTTCTTC. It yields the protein CASTPAQTVGNEQFF.

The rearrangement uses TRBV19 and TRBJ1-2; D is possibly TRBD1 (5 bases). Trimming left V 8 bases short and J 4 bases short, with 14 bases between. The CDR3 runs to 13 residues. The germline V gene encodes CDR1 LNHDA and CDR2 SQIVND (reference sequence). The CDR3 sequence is CASWDYSGYGYTF. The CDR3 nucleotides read TGTGCCAGTTGGGACTACTCCGGCTATGGCTACACCTTC.

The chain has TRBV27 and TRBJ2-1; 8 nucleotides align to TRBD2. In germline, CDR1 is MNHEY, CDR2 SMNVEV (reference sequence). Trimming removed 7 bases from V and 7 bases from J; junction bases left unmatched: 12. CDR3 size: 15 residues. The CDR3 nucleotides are TGTGCCAGCATACCCCCCGGGACTAGGCGAAATGAGCAGTTCTTC. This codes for CASIPPGTRRNEQFF.

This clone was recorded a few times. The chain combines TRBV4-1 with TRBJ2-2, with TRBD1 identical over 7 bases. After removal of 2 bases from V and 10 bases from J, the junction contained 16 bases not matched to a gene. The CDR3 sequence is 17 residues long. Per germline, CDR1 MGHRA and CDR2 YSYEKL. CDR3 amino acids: CASSQSGGQVGSEELFF. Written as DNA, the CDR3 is TGCGCCAGCAGCCAAAGCGGCGGACAGGTTGGGTCGGAGGAGCTGTTTTTT.

CDR3 residues: CASSHRAGGEETQYF. CDR3 bases: TGCGCCAGCAGCCATAGAGCGGGAGGAGAAGAGACCCAGTACTTC. The gene calls are TRBV4-1 and TRBJ2-5; 9 nucleotides line up with TRBD2. Trimming at V came to 3 bases and at J to 3 bases, leaving 5 bases not matched to a gene. The length of the CDR3 is 15 residues. Germline CDR1 and CDR2: MGHRA and YSYEKL.

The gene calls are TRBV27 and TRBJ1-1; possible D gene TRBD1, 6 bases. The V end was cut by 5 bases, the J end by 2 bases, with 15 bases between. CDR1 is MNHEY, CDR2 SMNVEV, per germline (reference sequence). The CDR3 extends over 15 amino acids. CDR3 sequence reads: CASSQIRGINTEAFF. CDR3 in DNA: TGTGCCAGCAGTCAAATCAGGGGTATCAACACTGAAGCTTTCTTT.

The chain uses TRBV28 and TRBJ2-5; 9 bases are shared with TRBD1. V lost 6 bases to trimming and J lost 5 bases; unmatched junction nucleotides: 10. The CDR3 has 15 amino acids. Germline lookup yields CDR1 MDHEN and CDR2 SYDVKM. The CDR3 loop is CASRPGTGHGETQYF. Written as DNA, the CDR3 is TGTGCCAGCAGACCCGGGACAGGGCACGGGGAGACCCAGTACTTC.

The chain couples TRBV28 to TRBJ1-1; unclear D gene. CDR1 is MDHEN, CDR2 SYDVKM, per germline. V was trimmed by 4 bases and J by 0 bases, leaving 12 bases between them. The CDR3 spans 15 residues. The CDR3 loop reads CASSSSPDMNTEAFF. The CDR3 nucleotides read TGTGCCAGCAGTTCCTCGCCCGATATGAACACTGAAGCTTTCTTT.

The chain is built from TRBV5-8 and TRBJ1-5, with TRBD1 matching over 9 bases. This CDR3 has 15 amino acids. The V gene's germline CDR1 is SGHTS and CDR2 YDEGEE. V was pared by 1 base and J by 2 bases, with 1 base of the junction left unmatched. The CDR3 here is CASSLWDRGNQPQHF. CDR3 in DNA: TGTGCCAGCAGCTTGTGGGACAGGGGCAATCAGCCCCAGCATTTT.

CDR3 region: CASSLEALWDEQFF. DNA for the CDR3: TGTGCCAGCAGCTTAGAAGCCCTCTGGGATGAGCAGTTCTTC. The chain is built from TRBV7-9 and TRBJ2-1; D unresolved. Germline loops: CDR1 SEHNR, CDR2 FQNEAQ (reference sequence). This CDR3 has 14 amino acids. Between the trimmed V and J ends, which lost 1 base and 8 bases, there was a span of 12 bases.

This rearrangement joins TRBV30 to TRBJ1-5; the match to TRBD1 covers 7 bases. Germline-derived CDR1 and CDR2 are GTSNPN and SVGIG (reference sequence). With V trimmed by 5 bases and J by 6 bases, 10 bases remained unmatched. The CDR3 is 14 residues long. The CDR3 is CAWGLTGVGQPQHF. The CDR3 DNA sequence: TGTGCCTGGGGCCTTACAGGGGTCGGTCAGCCCCAGCATTTT. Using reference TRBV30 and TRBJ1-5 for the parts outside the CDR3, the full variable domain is SQTIHQWPATLVQPVGSPLSLECTVEGTSNPNLYWYRQAAGRGLQLLFYSVGIGQISSEVPQNLSASRPQDRQFILSSKKLLLSDSGFYLCAWGLTGVGQPQHFGDGTRLSIL.

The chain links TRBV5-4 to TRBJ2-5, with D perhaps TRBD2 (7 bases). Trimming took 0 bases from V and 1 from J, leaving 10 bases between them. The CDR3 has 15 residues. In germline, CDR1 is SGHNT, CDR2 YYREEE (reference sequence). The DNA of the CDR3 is TGTGCCAGCAGCTTGGTGGGAGGGGGCCAAGAGACCCAGTACTTC. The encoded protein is CASSLVGGGQETQYF.

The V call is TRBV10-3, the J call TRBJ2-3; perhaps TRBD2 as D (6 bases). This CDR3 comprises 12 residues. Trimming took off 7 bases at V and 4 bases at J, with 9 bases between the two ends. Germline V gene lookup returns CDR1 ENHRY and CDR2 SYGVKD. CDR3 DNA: TGTGCCATCAAGTCTAGCGCAGATACGCAGTATTTT. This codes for CAIKSSADTQYF.

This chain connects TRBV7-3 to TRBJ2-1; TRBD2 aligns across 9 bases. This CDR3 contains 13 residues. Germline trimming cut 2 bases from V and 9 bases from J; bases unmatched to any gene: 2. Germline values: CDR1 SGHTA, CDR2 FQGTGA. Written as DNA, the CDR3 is TGTGCCAGCAGCTTATTAGCGGGAGTTGAGCAGTTCTTC. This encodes CASSLLAGVEQFF. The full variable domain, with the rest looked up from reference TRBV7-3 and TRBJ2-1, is GAGVSQTPSNKVTEKGKYVELRCDPISGHTALYWYRQSLGQGPEFLIYFQGTGAADDSGLPNDRFFAVRPEGSVSTLKIQRTERGDSAVYLCASSLLAGVEQFFGPGTRLTVL.

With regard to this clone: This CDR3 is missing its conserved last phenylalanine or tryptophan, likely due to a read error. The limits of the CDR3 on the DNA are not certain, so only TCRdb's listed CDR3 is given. CDR3 amino acids: CASSKERS. The chain is built from TRBV21-1 and TRBJ2-7. TRBV21-1 is classified as a pseudogene. The CDR3 has 8 residues if both end residues are counted.

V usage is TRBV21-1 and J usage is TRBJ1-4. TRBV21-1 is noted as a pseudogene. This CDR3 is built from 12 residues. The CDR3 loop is CGRDGGNEKLFF. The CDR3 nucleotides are TGTGGGAGGGACGGGGGTAATGAAAAACTGTTTTTT.

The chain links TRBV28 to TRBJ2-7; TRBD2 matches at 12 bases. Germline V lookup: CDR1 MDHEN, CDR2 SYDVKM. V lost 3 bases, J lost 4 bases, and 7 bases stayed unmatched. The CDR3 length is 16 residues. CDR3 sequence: CASSFTWTSGAYEQYF. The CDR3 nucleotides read TGTGCCAGCAGTTTCACTTGGACTAGCGGGGCTTACGAGCAGTACTTC.

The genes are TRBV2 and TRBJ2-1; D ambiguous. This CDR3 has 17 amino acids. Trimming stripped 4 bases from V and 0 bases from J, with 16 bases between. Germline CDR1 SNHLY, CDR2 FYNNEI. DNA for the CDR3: TGTGCCAGCAGTGTAGGCAACCGACCGAGCTCCTACAATGAGCAGTTCTTC. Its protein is CASSVGNRPSSYNEQFF.

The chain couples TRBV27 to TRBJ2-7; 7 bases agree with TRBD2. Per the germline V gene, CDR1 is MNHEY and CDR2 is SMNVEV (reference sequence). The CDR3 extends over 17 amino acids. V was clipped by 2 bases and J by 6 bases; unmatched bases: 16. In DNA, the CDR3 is TGTGCCAGCAGTTTAATACCCCCTCAAGGGGAGGGCTCCGAGCAGTACTTC. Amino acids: CASSLIPPQGEGSEQYF.

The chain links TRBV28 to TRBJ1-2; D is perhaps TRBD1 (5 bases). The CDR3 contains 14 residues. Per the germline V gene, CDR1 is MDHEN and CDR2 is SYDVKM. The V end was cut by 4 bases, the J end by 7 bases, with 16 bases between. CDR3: CASSYPDMGFGYTF. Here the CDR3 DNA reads TGTGCCAGCAGTTATCCGGACATGGGTTTTGGCTACACCTTC.